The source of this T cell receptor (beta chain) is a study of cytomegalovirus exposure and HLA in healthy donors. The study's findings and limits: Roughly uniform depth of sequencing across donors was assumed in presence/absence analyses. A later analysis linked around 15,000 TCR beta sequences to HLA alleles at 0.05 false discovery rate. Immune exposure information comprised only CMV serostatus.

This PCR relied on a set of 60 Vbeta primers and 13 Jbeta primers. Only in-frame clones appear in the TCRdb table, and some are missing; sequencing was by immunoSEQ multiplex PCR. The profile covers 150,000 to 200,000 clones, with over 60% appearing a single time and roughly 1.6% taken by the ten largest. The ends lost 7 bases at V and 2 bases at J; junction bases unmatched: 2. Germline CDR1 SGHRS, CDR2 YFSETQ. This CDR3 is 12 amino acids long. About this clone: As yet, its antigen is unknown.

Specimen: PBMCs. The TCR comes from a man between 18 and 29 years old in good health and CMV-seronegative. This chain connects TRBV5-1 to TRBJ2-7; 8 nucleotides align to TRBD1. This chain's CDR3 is CASGDRPYEQYF. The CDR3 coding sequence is TGCGCCAGCGGGGACAGGCCCTACGAGCAGTACTTC.